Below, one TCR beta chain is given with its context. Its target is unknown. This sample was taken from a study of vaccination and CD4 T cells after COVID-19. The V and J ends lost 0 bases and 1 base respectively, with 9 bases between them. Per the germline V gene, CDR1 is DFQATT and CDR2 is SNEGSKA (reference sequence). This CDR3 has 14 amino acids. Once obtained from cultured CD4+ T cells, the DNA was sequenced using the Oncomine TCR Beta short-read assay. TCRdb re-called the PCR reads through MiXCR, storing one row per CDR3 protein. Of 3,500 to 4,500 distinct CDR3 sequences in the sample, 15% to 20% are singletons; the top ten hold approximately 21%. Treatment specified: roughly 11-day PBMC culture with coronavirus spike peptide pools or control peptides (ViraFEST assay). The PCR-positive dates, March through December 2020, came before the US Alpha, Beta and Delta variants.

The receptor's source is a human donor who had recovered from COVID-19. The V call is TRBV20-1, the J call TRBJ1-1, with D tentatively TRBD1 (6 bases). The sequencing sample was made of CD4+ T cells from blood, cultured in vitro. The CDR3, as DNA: TGCAGTGCTAGAGACGGGGGCCGGAACACTGAAGCTTTCTTT. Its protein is CSARDGGRNTEAFF.